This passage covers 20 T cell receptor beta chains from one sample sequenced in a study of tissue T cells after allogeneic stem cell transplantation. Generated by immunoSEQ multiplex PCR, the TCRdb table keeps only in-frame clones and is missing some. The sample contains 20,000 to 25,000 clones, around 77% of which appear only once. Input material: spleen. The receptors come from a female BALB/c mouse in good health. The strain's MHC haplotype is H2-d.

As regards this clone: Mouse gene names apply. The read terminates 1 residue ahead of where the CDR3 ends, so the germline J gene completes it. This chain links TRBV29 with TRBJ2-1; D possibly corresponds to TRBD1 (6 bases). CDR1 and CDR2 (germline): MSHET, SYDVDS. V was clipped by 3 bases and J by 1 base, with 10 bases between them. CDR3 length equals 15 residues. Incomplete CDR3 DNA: TGTGCTAGCAGTTTGGCCGGGACAAACTATGCTGAGCAGTTC. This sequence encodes CASSLAGTNYAEQF. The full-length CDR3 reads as CASSLAGTNYAEQFF.

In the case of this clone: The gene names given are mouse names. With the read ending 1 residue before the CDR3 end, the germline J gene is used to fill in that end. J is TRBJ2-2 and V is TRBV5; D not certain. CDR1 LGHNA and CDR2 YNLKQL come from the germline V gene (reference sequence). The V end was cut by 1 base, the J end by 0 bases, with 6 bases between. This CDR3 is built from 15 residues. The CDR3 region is CASSQGQANTGQLYF. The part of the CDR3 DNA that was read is TGTGCCAGCAGCCAAGGACAAGCAAACACCGGGCAGCTCTAC.

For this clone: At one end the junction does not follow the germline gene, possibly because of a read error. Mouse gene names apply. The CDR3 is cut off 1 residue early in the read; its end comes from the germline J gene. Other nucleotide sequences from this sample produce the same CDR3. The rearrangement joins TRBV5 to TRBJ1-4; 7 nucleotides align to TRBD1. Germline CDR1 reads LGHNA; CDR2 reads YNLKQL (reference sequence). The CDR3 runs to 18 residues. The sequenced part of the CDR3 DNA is TGTGCCAGCAGTCAAGAGGGCGCAGGGGGTCGGACCAACGAAAGATTATTT. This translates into CASSQEGAGGRTNERLF. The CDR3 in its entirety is CASSQEGAGGRTNERLFF.

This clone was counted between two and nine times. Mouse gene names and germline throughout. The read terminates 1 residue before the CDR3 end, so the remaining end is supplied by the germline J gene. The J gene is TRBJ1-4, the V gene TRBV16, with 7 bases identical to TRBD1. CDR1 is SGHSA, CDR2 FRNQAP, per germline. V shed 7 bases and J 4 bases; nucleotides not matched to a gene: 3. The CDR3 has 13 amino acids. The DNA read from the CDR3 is TGTGCAAGCACCGGGACAGTCAACGAAAGATTATTT. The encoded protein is CASTGTVNERLF. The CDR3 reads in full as CASTGTVNERLFF. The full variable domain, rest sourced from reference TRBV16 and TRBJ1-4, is NAGVIQTPRHKVTGKGQEATLWCEPISGHSAVFWYRQTIVQGLEFLTYFRNQAPIDDSGMPKERFSAQMPNQSHSTLKIQSTQPQDSAVYLCASTGTVNERLFFGHGTKLSVL.

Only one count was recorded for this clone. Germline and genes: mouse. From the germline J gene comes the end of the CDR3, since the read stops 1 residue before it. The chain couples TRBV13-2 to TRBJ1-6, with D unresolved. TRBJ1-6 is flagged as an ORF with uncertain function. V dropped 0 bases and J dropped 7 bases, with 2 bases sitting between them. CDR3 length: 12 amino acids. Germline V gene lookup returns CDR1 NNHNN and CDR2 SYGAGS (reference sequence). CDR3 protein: CASGDANSPLYF. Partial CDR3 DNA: TGTGCCAGCGGTGATGCAAATTCGCCCCTCTAC.

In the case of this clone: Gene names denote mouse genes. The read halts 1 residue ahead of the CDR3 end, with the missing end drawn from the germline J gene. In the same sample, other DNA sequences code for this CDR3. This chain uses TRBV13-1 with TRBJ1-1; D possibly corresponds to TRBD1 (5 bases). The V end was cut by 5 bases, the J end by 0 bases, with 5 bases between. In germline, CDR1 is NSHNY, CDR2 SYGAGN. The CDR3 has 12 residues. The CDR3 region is CASRQANTEVFF. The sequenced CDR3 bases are TGTGCCAGCAGACAGGCAAACACAGAAGTCTTC.

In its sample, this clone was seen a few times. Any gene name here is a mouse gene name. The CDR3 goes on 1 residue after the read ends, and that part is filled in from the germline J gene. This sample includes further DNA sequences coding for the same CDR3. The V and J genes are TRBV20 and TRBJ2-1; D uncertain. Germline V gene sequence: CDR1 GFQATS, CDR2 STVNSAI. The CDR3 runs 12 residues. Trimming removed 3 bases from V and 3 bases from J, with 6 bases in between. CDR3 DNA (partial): TGTGGTGCTAGAATAGTCTATGCTGAGCAGTTC. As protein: CGARIVYAEQF. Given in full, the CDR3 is CGARIVYAEQFF.

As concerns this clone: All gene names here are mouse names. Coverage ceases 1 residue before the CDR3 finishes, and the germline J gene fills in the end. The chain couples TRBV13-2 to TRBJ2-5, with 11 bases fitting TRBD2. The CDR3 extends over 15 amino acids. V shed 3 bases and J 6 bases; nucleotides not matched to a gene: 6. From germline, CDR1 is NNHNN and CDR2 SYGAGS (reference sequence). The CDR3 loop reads CASGVGLGGGDTQYF. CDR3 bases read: TGTGCCAGCGGTGTCGGACTGGGGGGAGGTGACACCCAGTAC.

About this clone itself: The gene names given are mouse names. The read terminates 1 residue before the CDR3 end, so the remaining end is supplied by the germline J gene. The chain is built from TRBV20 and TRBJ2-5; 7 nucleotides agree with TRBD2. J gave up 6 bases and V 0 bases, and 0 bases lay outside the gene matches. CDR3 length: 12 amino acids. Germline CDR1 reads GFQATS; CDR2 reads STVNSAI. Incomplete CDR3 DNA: TGTGGTGCTAGGGACTGGGGGGACACCCAGTAC. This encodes CGARDWGDTQY. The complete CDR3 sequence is CGARDWGDTQYF.

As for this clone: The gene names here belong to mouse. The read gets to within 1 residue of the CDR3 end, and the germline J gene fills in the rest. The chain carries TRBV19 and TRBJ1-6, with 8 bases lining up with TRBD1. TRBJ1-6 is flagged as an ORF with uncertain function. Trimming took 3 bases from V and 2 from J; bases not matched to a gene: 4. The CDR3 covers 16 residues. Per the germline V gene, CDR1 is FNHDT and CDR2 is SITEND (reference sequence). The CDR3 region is CASSNRDRTYNSPLYF. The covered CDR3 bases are TGTGCCAGCAGTAACCGGGACAGGACCTATAATTCGCCCCTCTAC.

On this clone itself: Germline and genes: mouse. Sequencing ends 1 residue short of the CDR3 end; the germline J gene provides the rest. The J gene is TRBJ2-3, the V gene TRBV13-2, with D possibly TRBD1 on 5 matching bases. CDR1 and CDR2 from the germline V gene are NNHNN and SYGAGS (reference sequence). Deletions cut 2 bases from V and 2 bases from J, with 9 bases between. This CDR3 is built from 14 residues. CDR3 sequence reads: CASGEDIFAETLYF. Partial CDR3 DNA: TGTGCCAGCGGTGAGGACATTTTTGCAGAAACGCTGTAT.

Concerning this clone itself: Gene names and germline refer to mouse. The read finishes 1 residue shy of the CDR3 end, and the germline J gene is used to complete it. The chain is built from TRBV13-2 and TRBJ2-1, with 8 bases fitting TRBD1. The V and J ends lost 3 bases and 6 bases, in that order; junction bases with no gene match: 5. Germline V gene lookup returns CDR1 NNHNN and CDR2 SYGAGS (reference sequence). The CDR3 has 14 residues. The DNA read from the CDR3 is TGTGCCAGCGGTGGGGGACAGGTCGGTGCTGAGCAGTTC. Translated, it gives CASGGGQVGAEQF. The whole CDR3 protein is CASGGGQVGAEQFF.

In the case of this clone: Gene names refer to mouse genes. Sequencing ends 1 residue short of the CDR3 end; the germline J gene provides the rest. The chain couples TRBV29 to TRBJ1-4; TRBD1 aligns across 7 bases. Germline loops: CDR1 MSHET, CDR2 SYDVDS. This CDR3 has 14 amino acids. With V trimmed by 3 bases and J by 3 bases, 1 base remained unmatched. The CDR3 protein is CASSFRGPNERLFF. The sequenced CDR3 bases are TGTGCTAGCAGTTTTAGGGGGCCCAACGAAAGATTATTT. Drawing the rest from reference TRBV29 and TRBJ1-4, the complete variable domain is DMKVTQMPRYLIKRMGENVLLECGQDMSHETMYWYRQDPGLGLQLIYISYDVDSNSEGDIPKGYRVSRKKREHFSLILDSAKTNQTSVYFCASSFRGPNERLFFGHGTKLSVL.

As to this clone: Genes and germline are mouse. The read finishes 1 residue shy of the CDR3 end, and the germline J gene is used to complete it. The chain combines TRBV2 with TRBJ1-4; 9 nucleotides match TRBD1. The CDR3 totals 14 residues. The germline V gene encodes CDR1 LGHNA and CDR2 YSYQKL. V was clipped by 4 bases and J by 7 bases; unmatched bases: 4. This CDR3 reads CASSPGQGGERLFF. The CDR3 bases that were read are TGTGCCAGCAGCCCGGGACAGGGAGGCGAAAGATTATTT.

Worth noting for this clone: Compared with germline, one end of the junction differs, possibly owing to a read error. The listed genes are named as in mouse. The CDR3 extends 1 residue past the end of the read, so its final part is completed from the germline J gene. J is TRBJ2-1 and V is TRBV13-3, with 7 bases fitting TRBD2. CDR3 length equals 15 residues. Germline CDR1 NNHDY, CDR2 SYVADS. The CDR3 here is CAGSDVGGNYAEQFF. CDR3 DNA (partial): TGTGCCGGCAGTGATGTTGGGGGGAACTATGCTGAGCAGTTC.

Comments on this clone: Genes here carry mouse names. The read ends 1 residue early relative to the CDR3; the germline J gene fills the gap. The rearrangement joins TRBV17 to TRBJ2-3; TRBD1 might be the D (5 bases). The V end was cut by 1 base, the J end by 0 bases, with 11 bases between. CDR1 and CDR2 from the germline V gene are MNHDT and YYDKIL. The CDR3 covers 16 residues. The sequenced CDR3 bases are TGTGCTAGCAGTAGAGTGGAGGACAATAGTGCAGAAACGCTGTAT. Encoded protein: CASSRVEDNSAETLY. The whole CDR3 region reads CASSRVEDNSAETLYF.

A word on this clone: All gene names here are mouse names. The covered CDR3 bases are TGTGCCAGCAGCTTCGGGACAGGGAATTCTGGAAATACGCTCTAT. It specifies CASSFGTGNSGNTLY. The entire CDR3 is CASSFGTGNSGNTLYF. The chain is built from TRBV4 and TRBJ1-3, with 9 bases that match TRBD1. The read terminates 1 residue ahead of where the CDR3 ends, so the germline J gene completes it. This CDR3 contains 16 residues. With 4 bases clipped from V and 0 bases from J, the junction kept 4 bases outside the gene matches. Germline V lookup: CDR1 LGHDT, CDR2 YNNKQL (reference sequence).

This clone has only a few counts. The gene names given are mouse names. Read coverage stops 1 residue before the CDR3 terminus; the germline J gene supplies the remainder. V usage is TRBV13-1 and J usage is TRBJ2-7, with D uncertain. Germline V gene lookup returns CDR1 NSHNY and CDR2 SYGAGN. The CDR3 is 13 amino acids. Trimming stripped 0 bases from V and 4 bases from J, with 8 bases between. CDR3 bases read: TGTGCCAGCAGTGATGGAGTAGTATATGAACAGTAC. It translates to CASSDGVVYEQY. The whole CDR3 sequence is CASSDGVVYEQYF.

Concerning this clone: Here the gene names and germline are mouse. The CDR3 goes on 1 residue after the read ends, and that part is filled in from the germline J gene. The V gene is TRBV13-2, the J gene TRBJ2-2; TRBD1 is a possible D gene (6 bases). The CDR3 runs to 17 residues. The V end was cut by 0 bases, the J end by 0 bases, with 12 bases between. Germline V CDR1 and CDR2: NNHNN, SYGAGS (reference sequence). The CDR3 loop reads CASGDAGYRANTGQLYF. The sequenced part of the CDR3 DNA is TGTGCCAGCGGTGATGCAGGGTACAGGGCAAACACCGGGCAGCTCTAC.

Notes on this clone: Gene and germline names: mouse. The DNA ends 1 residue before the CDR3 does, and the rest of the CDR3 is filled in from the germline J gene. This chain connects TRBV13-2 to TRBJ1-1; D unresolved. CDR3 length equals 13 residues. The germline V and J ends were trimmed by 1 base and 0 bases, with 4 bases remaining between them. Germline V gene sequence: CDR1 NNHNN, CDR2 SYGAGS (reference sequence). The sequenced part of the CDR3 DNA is TGTGCCAGCGGTGATCTTGCAAACACAGAAGTCTTC. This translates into CASGDLANTEVF. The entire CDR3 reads CASGDLANTEVFF.